These 18 T cell receptor beta chains were all obtained from the same sample, sequenced in a study of T cell responses to AZD1222 COVID-19 vaccine. Here immunoSEQ multiplex PCR was the method, and the copy in TCRdb shows in-frame clones only, minus some. The data contain about 170,000 clones, 92% of them singletons. The specimen comprised peripheral blood, sampled on day 0 of AZD1222 vaccination. These receptors were collected from an adult in good health.

The rearrangement uses TRBV18 and TRBJ2-3; a weak D match, TRBD1 (5 bases). The length of the CDR3 is 14 residues. Trimming shortened V by 0 bases and J by 6 bases, and 10 bases separated the two germline ends. CDR1 KGHSH and CDR2 LQKENI come from the germline V gene. The DNA for the CDR3 is TGTGCCAGCTCACCACCTCCAGGGTGGGATACGCAGTATTTT. It translates to CASSPPPGWDTQYF.

This clone was observed once. The chain carries TRBV7-9 and TRBJ2-7; 7 bases agree with TRBD1. Germline loops: CDR1 SEHNR, CDR2 FQNEAQ (reference sequence). The CDR3 spans 14 residues. V lost 5 bases to trimming and J lost 3 bases; unmatched junction nucleotides: 7. The CDR3 region is CASSPRTGLYEQYF. The CDR3 region has the DNA TGTGCCAGCAGCCCGAGGACAGGTCTCTACGAGCAGTACTTC.

The chain employs TRBV7-9 and TRBJ2-1; 11 bases line up with TRBD2. The J segment lost 7 bases and the V segment lost 4 bases, leaving 9 bases of the junction unmatched. Per the germline V gene, CDR1 is SEHNR and CDR2 is FQNEAQ (reference sequence). The CDR3 length is 16 residues. Here the CDR3 DNA reads TGTGCCAGCAGCTGGACACTAGCGGGAGAAGGGAATGAGCAGTTCTTC. Protein product: CASSWTLAGEGNEQFF.

This clone appeared once. V gene TRBV7-2 combines with J gene TRBJ2-1; TRBD2 matches 15 bases. The trim removed 1 base at V and 0 bases at J, leaving 4 bases unmatched. Germline CDR1 SGHTA, CDR2 FQGNSA. The CDR3 contains 19 residues. The CDR3 DNA reads TGTGCCAGCAGCTTAGGGGGACTAGCGGGGGGCACCTCCTACAATGAGCAGTTCTTC. Its protein is CASSLGGLAGGTSYNEQFF.

The rearrangement joins TRBV27 to TRBJ2-1; 10 nucleotides match TRBD1. V gave up 6 bases and J gave up 5 bases; unmatched junction bases: 4. The CDR3 extends over 14 amino acids. Looked up from germline, CDR1 is MNHEY and CDR2 is SMNVEV (reference sequence). The CDR3: CASSSGQGHNEQFF. CDR3 nucleotides: TGTGCCAGCAGCTCGGGACAGGGGCACAATGAGCAGTTCTTC.

This clone was counted between two and nine times. The chain joins TRBV4-1 to TRBJ2-2, with 8 bases lining up with TRBD1. CDR3 length: 15 amino acids. The V gene's germline CDR1 is MGHRA and CDR2 YSYEKL. V lost 3 bases to trimming and J lost 5 bases; unmatched junction nucleotides: 5. CDR3 sequence: CASSQPGQETGELFF. In DNA form, the CDR3 reads TGCGCCAGCAGCCAGCCGGGACAGGAGACCGGGGAGCTGTTTTTT.

CDR3 DNA sequence: TGTGCCAGCAGCTTGAGGGGGGGTTTCTATGAGCAGTTCTTC. It is translated as CASSLRGGFYEQFF. This chain joins TRBV5-4 and TRBJ2-1, with D possibly being TRBD2 (7 bases). Trimming pared 1 base from V and 8 bases from J, leaving 13 bases between. Germline V gene data show CDR1 as SGHNT and CDR2 as YYREEE (reference sequence). The CDR3 is 14 amino acids. The full variable domain, in which reference TRBV5-4 and TRBJ2-1 provide the parts outside the CDR3, is ETGVTQSPTHLIKTRGQQVTLRCSSQSGHNTVSWYQQALGQGPQFIFQYYREEENGRGNFPPRFSGLQFPNYSSELNVNALELDDSALYLCASSLRGGFYEQFFGPGTRLTVL.

V usage is TRBV30 and J usage is TRBJ1-1; D is ambiguous. Between the trimmed V and J ends, which lost 0 bases and 1 base, there was a span of 9 bases. CDR3 length: 14 amino acids. Germline CDR1 GTSNPN, CDR2 SVGIG (reference sequence). This CDR3 is CAWSVTPANTEAFF. The CDR3 region has the DNA TGTGCCTGGAGTGTAACCCCAGCGAACACTGAAGCTTTCTTT.

The chain combines TRBV10-2 with TRBJ2-7, with D perhaps matching TRBD1 or TRBD2 (5 bases each). V shed 5 bases and J shed 3 bases, with 11 bases lying between them. CDR3 length: 13 residues. The germline V gene has CDR1 WSHSY and CDR2 SAAADI. In DNA, the CDR3 is TGCGCCAGCAGTCCTGGGACGGACTACGAGCAGTACTTC. Translation: CASSPGTDYEQYF.

This chain connects TRBV3-1 (or the pseudogene TRBV3-2) to TRBJ2-7; possibly TRBD1 for D (5 bases). The V gene lost 0 bases and the J gene lost 8 bases, with 8 bases spanning the gap. Germline CDR1 is LGHDT and CDR2 is YNNKEL (reference sequence). CDR3 length equals 12 residues. CDR3 sequence: CASSQDRAKQYF. The CDR3 DNA reads as TGTGCCAGCAGCCAAGACAGGGCGAAGCAGTACTTC.

The CDR3 DNA follows: TGTGCCAGCAGTGCCCACGGGGGGAATCAGCCCCAGCATTTT. The encoded protein is CASSAHGGNQPQHF. The genes are TRBV9 and TRBJ1-5, with D possibly TRBD1 on 5 matching bases. Trimming pared 5 bases from V and 4 bases from J, leaving 13 bases between. The CDR3 sequence is 14 residues long. Looked up from germline, CDR1 is SGDLS and CDR2 is YYNGEE.

The rearrangement joins TRBV12-5 to TRBJ1-5, with D perhaps matching TRBD1 (6 bases). Germline V gene sequence: CDR1 LGHNT, CDR2 FRNRAP. V was cut by 6 bases and J by 6 bases, with 18 bases left in between. CDR3 length: 15 residues. DNA for the CDR3: TGTGCTAGTGGCAGCCAACAGGGAATCGGTCAGCCCCAGCATTTT. Translating it yields CASGSQQGIGQPQHF. Looking up the rest from reference TRBV12-5 and TRBJ1-5 gives the full variable domain: DARVTQTPRHKVTEMGQEVTMRCQPILGHNTVFWYRQTMMQGLELLAYFRNRAPLDDSGMPKDRFSAEMPDATLATLKIQPSEPRDSAVYFCASGSQQGIGQPQHFGDGTRLSIL.

J is TRBJ2-3 and V is TRBV19, with 13 bases that match TRBD2. The CDR3 runs 17 residues. Germline V gene sequence: CDR1 LNHDA, CDR2 SQIVND (reference sequence). J gave up 6 bases and V 3 bases, and 9 bases lay outside the gene matches. The CDR3 reads CASSMDGLAGVQDTQYF. The CDR3 DNA reads TGTGCCAGTAGTATGGATGGACTAGCGGGAGTGCAGGATACGCAGTATTTT.

A note on this clone: A read error is likely, as this CDR3 ends without the conserved phenylalanine or tryptophan. The limits of the CDR3 on the DNA are not certain, so only TCRdb's listed CDR3 is given. This chain joins TRBV10-1 and TRBJ1-4. The germline V gene encodes CDR1 WNHNN and CDR2 SYGVQD (reference sequence). The CDR3 totals 8 residues, both ends included. CDR3 in amino acids: CASSDNVR.

The V gene is TRBV4-1, the J gene TRBJ2-3, with 9 bases identical to TRBD2. CDR3 size: 21 residues. Germline loops: CDR1 MGHRA, CDR2 YSYEKL. Trimming removed 0 bases from V and 2 bases from J; junction bases left unmatched: 18. The CDR3 region is CASSQDGGGRVRWSPTDTQYF. The CDR3 coding sequence is TGCGCCAGCAGCCAAGATGGAGGCGGGAGGGTCCGGTGGAGTCCCACAGATACGCAGTATTTT.

The chain joins TRBV6-2 or TRBV6-3 to TRBJ2-7, with D perhaps being TRBD1 or TRBD2 (5 bases each). Trimming took 2 bases from V and 4 from J, leaving 6 bases between them. CDR1 and CDR2 (germline): MNHEY, SVGEGT. The CDR3 is 12 residues long. The CDR3 nucleotides are TGTGCCAGCAGTTACGAGGGGTACGAGCAGTACTTC. As protein: CASSYEGYEQYF.

V and J are TRBV6-5 and TRBJ1-5; TRBD1 might be the D (6 bases). There are 15 residues in the CDR3. Per germline, CDR1 MNHEY and CDR2 SVGAGI. Trimming cost V 5 bases and J 2 bases, with 13 bases left between them. DNA for the CDR3: TGTGCCAGCAGTCCAAAGCCAGGGGGCAATCAGCCCCAGCATTTT. This sequence encodes CASSPKPGGNQPQHF.

The chain uses TRBV4-2 and TRBJ2-3; TRBD1 or TRBD2 may be the D gene (6 bases each). This CDR3 contains 16 residues. Germline CDR1 LGHNA, CDR2 YNFKEQ. V lost 4 bases to trimming and J lost 3 bases, with 17 bases between them. The CDR3 reads CASSPSEGGGTDTQYF. The CDR3 region has the DNA TGTGCCAGCAGCCCATCCGAGGGGGGCGGAACAGATACGCAGTATTTT.